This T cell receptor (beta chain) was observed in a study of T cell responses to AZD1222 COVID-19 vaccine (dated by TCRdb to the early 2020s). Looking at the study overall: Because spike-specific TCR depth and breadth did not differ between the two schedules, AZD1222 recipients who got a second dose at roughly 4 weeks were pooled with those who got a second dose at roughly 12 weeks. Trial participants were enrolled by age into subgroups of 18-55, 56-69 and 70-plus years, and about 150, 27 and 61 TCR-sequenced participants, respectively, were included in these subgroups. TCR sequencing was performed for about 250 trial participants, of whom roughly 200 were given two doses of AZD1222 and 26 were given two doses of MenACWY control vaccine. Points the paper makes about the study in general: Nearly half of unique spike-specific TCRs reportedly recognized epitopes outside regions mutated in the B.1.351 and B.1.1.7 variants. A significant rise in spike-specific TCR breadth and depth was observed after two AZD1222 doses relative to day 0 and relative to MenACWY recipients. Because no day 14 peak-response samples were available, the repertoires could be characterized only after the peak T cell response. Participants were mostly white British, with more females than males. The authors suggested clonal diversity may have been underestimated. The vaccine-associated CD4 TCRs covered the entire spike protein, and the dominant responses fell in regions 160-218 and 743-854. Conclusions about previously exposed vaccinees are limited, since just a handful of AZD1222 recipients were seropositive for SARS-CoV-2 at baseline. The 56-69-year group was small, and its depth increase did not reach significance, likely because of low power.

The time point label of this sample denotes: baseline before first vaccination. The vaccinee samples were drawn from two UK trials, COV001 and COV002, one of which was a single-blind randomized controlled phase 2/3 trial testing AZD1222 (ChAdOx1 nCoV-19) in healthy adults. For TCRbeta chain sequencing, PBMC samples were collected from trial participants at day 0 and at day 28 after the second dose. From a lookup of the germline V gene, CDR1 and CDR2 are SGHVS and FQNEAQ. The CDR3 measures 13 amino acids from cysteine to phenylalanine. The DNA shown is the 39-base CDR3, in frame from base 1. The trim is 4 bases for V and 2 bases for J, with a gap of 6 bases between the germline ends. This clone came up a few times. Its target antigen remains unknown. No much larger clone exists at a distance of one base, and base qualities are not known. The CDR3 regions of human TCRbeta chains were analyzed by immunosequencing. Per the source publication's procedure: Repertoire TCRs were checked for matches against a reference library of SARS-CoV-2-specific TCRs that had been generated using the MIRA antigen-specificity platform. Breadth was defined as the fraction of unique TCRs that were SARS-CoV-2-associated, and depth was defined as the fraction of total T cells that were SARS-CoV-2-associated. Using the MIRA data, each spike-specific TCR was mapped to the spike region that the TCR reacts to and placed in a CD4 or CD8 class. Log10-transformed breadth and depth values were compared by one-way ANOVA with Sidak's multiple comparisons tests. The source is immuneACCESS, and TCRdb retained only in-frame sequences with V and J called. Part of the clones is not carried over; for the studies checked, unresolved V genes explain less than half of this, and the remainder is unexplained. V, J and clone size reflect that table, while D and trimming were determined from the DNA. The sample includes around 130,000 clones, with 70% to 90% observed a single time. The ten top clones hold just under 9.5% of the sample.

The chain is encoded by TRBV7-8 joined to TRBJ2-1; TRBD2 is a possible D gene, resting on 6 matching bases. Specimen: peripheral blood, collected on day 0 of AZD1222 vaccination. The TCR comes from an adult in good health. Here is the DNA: TGTGCCAGCAGCTGGGGGGCCTACAATGAGCAGTTCTTC. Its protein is CASSWGAYNEQFF. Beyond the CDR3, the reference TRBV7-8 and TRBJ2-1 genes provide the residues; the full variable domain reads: GAGVSQSPRYKVAKRGQDVALRCDPISGHVSLFWYQQALGQGPEFLTYFQNEAQLDKSGLPSDRFFAERPEGSVSTLKIQRTQQEDSAVYLCASSWGAYNEQFFGPGTRLTVL.